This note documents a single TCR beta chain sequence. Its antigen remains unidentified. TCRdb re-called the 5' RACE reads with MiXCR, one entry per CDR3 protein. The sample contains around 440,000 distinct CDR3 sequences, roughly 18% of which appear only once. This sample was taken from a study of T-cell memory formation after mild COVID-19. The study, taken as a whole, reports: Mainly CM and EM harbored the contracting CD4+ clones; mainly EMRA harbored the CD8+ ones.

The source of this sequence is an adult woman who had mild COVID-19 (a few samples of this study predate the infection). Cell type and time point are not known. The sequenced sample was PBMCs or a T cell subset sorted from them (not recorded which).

CDR3: CASSIVGYNTGPFF. Written as DNA, the CDR3 is TGTGCCAGTAGTATTGTTGGGTACAACACTGGGCCTTTCTTT. This rearrangement joins TRBV19 to TRBJ1-1; D not resolved. Germline lookup yields CDR1 LNHDA and CDR2 SQIVND (reference sequence). The ends were cut back, 3 bases at V and 12 bases at J, with 20 bases in the middle. The CDR3 contains 14 residues.